Below, 10 T cell receptor beta chains from the same sample are listed, as sequenced in a study of blood T cell repertoires in COVID-19. Some clones are missing from TCRdb's copy, which holds only in-frame ones; the method was immunoSEQ multiplex PCR. There are a few hundred thousand clones in the sample; around 88% occur only once, and about 2.3% lies in the top ten. Sequenced material: PBMCs or T cells enriched from blood (not recorded which). These receptors were taken from a woman in her forties with acute COVID-19.

A few counts support this clone. The chain couples TRBV5-1 to TRBJ2-1, with D tentatively TRBD2 (8 bases). The CDR3 covers 14 residues. Trimming removed 7 bases at V and 6 bases at J, with 17 bases between. CDR1 and CDR2 (germline): SGHRS, YFSETQ. The chain's CDR3 is CASLRGGQTNEQFF. The CDR3 nucleotides are TGCGCCAGCCTTCGGGGGGGACAGACCAATGAGCAGTTCTTC. The whole variable domain, remainder taken from reference TRBV5-1 and TRBJ2-1, is KAGVTQTPRYLIKTRGQQVTLSCSPISGHRSVSWYQQTPGQGLQFLFEYFSETQRNKGNFPGRFSGRQFSNSRSEMNVSTLELGDSALYLCASLRGGQTNEQFFGPGTRLTVL.

The chain has TRBV5-1 and TRBJ1-2; 9 bases are a match to TRBD1. This CDR3 comprises 14 residues. The trim removed 8 bases at V and 4 bases at J, leaving 9 bases unmatched. CDR1 is SGHRS and CDR2 is YFSETQ in the germline V gene. The chain's CDR3 is CASRPGQGGYGYTF. CDR3 sequence (DNA): TGCGCCAGTCGTCCGGGACAGGGCGGCTATGGCTACACCTTC.

The genes are TRBV2 and TRBJ2-1, with 7 bases fitting TRBD1. The CDR3 sequence is 14 residues long. Germline V gene sequence: CDR1 SNHLY, CDR2 FYNNEI. V lost 8 bases to trimming and J lost 1 base; unmatched junction nucleotides: 5. CDR3 loop: CASGRGQSYNEQFF. The CDR3, as DNA: TGTGCCAGCGGTAGGGGACAGTCCTACAATGAGCAGTTCTTC. Variable domain in full (rest from reference TRBV2 and TRBJ2-1): EPEVTQTPSHQVTQMGQEVILRCVPISNHLYFYWYRQILGQKVEFLVSFYNNEISEKSEIFDDQFSVERPDGSNFTLKIRSTKLEDSAMYFCASGRGQSYNEQFFGPGTRLTVL.

The chain links TRBV11-2 to TRBJ2-2; 7 bases map to TRBD2. V lost 5 bases, J lost 5 bases, and 8 bases stayed unmatched. Per the germline V gene, CDR1 is SGHAT and CDR2 is FQNNGV. CDR3 length: 15 residues. The CDR3 reads CASSPVRGLTGELFF. The CDR3 DNA reads TGTGCCAGCAGCCCCGTGCGGGGGTTAACCGGGGAGCTGTTTTTT.

The chain has TRBV19 and TRBJ1-6, with D possibly matching TRBD1 (6 bases). CDR1 is LNHDA and CDR2 is SQIVND in the germline V gene (reference sequence). The V gene lost 10 bases and the J gene lost 5 bases, with 12 bases spanning the gap. The CDR3 spans 13 residues. The CDR3 spells CAIGQSHNSPLHF. The CDR3 DNA follows: TGTGCCATTGGACAGAGCCATAATTCACCCCTCCACTTT.

V is TRBV6-1 and J is TRBJ2-1; D remains ambiguous. The CDR3 contains 15 residues. The V end lost 1 base, the J end lost 0 bases, and 7 bases lay between the germline ends. Germline CDR1 is MNHNS and CDR2 is SASEGT. This chain's CDR3 is CASSEVTDSYNEQFF. The CDR3 region has the DNA TGTGCCAGCAGTGAAGTAACAGACTCCTACAATGAGCAGTTCTTC.

The chain combines TRBV24-1 with TRBJ2-6; D possibly corresponds to TRBD1 (6 bases). The CDR3 totals 14 residues. Germline CDR1 KGHDR, CDR2 SFDVKD. Trimming stripped 9 bases from V and 13 bases from J, with 21 bases between. The CDR3 bases are TGTGCCACCCTTAGTACAGGGCCGGAGAGGGTCCTGACTTTC. Encoded protein: CATLSTGPERVLTF.

The J gene is TRBJ1-2, the V gene TRBV21-1; TRBD1, the table's D call, lacks a check against the DNA. TRBV21-1 corresponds to a pseudogene. The CDR3 contains 15 residues. The CDR3 nucleotides read TGTGCCAGCAGCCAAAGGCGGGACAGTAACTATGGCTACACCTTC. The encoded protein is CASSQRRDSNYGYTF.

The V and J genes are TRBV5-6 and TRBJ1-1; no definite D call. V lost 3 bases and J lost 1, with 13 bases in between. CDR1 is SGHDT and CDR2 is YYEEEE in the germline V gene. CDR3 length equals 15 residues. CDR3 DNA sequence: TGTGCCAGCAGCTGGATCTCCGGGAAGAACACTGAAGCTTTCTTT. Its protein product is CASSWISGKNTEAFF.

V gene TRBV14 combines with J gene TRBJ2-7, with a weak D call TRBD2 (6 bases). The germline V gene encodes CDR1 SGHDN and CDR2 FVKESK. V was clipped by 3 bases and J by 9 bases, with 12 bases between them. This CDR3 is 12 amino acids long. This CDR3 reads CASSQIGGRQYV. The CDR3 DNA reads TGTGCCAGCAGCCAGATTGGAGGGAGGCAGTACGTC.